One sample yielded the 18 T cell receptor beta chains listed below, sequenced in a study of blood T cell repertoires in COVID-19. Data came from immunoSEQ multiplex PCR; TCRdb stores just in-frame clones and leaves some out. The sample consists of roughly 120,000 clones, 80% to 90% of them appearing once. Material: peripheral blood. The source of these receptors is a man aged 40-49 years with acute or convalescent COVID-19.

A few counts support this clone. The rearrangement uses TRBV2 and TRBJ1-2, with 8 bases that match TRBD1. J lost 4 bases, V lost 6 bases, and 7 bases had no gene match. The germline CDR1 and CDR2 sequences are SNHLY and FYNNEI. This CDR3 is built from 14 residues. The CDR3 coding sequence is TGTGCCAGCAGCTCCTACAGGGGGACCTATGGCTACACCTTC. Translated, it gives CASSSYRGTYGYTF.

The count of this clone is one. CDR3 residues: CSVRQGGSANEKLFF. The CDR3 bases are TGCAGCGTTCGACAGGGGGGCTCGGCTAATGAAAAACTGTTTTTT. The rearrangement uses TRBV29-1 and TRBJ1-4; TRBD1 agrees at 9 bases. With V trimmed by 5 bases and J by 3 bases, 7 bases remained unmatched. The CDR3 is 15 residues long. CDR1 SQVTM and CDR2 ANQGSEA come from the germline V gene.

The chain recombines TRBV10-1 with TRBJ2-1, with D maybe TRBD1 (6 bases). Germline values: CDR1 WNHNN, CDR2 SYGVQD (reference sequence). Deletions cut 3 bases from V and 3 bases from J, with 9 bases between. The CDR3 length is 14 residues. In DNA form, the CDR3 reads TGCGCCAGCAGTGAAAGACAGGACTACAATGAGCAGTTCTTC. Its translation: CASSERQDYNEQFF.

This clone was picked up a small number of times. V usage is TRBV24-1 and J usage is TRBJ2-2, with 8 bases aligning to TRBD1. Unmatched junction bases numbered 7, after V lost 3 bases and J lost 5 bases. Looked up from germline, CDR1 is KGHDR and CDR2 is SFDVKD. The CDR3 length is 16 residues. This chain's CDR3 is CATSDAGGAGTGELFF. The CDR3 DNA is TGTGCCACCAGTGATGCAGGGGGCGCGGGAACCGGGGAGCTGTTTTTT.

This clone occurred once. CDR3 loop: CASSRGNTIYF. CDR3 nucleotide sequence: TGTGCCAGCAGCCGCGGGAACACCATATATTTT. The V gene is TRBV7-2, the J gene TRBJ1-3; D is unresolved. With 5 bases removed from V and 7 bases from J, the gap between germline ends came to 6 bases. The CDR3 has 11 amino acids. CDR1 and CDR2 from the germline V gene are SGHTA and FQGNSA.

CDR3 in amino acids: CASSLSTPGKGEQFF. CDR3 nucleotides: TGTGCCAGCAGCTTAAGTACACCGGGCAAGGGGGAGCAGTTCTTC. V is TRBV7-6 and J is TRBJ2-1; D is possibly TRBD1 (5 bases). The CDR3 runs to 15 residues. Trimming took 2 bases from V and 10 from J, leaving 18 bases between them. Germline CDR1 is SGHVS and CDR2 is FNYEAQ.

The rearrangement joins TRBV19 to TRBJ2-2, with a possible D match to TRBD1 (6 bases). Trimming took 10 bases from V and 4 from J, leaving 19 bases between them. CDR3 size: 15 residues. From germline, CDR1 is LNHDA and CDR2 SQIVND (reference sequence). CDR3 sequence: CAITTGDVSTGELFF. CDR3 nucleotides: TGTGCCATTACGACAGGAGACGTATCCACCGGGGAGCTGTTTTTT.

This sequence joins TRBV19 and TRBJ1-5; D ambiguous. Per the germline V gene, CDR1 is LNHDA and CDR2 is SQIVND (reference sequence). The length of the CDR3 is 15 residues. V dropped 5 bases and J dropped 4 bases, with 15 bases sitting between them. The CDR3 sequence: CASSPRGSSNQPQHF. The CDR3 DNA sequence: TGTGCCAGTAGTCCCCGAGGGAGTTCTAATCAGCCCCAGCATTTT.

V gene TRBV3-1 (or the pseudogene TRBV3-2) combines with J gene TRBJ2-7; D is possibly TRBD2 (5 bases). The CDR3 sequence is 14 residues long. The V gene lost 0 bases and the J gene lost 7 bases, with 13 bases spanning the gap. CDR1 and CDR2 from the germline V gene are LGHDT and YNNKEL (reference sequence). Here the CDR3 reads CASSQEYRPGEQYF. CDR3 DNA: TGTGCCAGCAGCCAAGAGTACAGACCGGGAGAGCAGTACTTC.

V gene TRBV29-1 combines with J gene TRBJ2-2, with 7 bases matching TRBD1. Germline V gives CDR1 SQVTM, CDR2 ANQGSEA. CDR3 length: 15 amino acids. The junction had 3 bases not matched to a gene; V was cut back by 0 bases and J by 2 bases. CDR3 in DNA: TGCAGCGTTGAAGACAGGGACAGTAACACCGGGGAGCTGTTTTTT. It encodes CSVEDRDSNTGELFF.

The chain carries TRBV19 and TRBJ2-3; D is perhaps TRBD1 (6 bases). The length of the CDR3 is 16 residues. Germline V gene sequence: CDR1 LNHDA, CDR2 SQIVND (reference sequence). The V end lost 5 bases, the J end lost 0 bases, and 15 bases lay between the germline ends. The CDR3 bases are TGTGCCAGTAGTCATAGGCAGGGGAATAGCACAGATACGCAGTATTTT. Translating it yields CASSHRQGNSTDTQYF.

This clone was detected only once. The chain recombines TRBV11-3 with TRBJ2-3; the D is unclear. V shed 5 bases and J shed 5 bases, with 11 bases lying between them. Per germline, CDR1 SGHNT and CDR2 YENEEA. The length of the CDR3 is 13 residues. CDR3 nucleotide sequence: TGTGCCAGCAGCCTCTCAGGCGTAGATACGCAGTATTTT. Its protein is CASSLSGVDTQYF.

The V call is TRBV5-1, the J call TRBJ2-7, with D perhaps matching TRBD2 (5 bases). The CDR3 spans 15 residues. Trimming shortened V by 0 bases and J by 0 bases, and 10 bases separated the two germline ends. The germline gives CDR1 SGHRS, CDR2 YFSETQ. CDR3: CASSLGAATSYEQYF. In DNA form, the CDR3 reads TGCGCCAGCAGCTTGGGAGCGGCGACCTCCTACGAGCAGTACTTC.

This sequence joins TRBV2 and TRBJ1-3; unclear D gene. The length of the CDR3 is 15 residues. Germline CDR1 is SNHLY and CDR2 is FYNNEI. V was cut by 7 bases and J by 0 bases, with 13 bases left in between. CDR3 nucleotides: TGTGCCAGCATGGAGGACTCCTACTCTGGAAACACCATATATTTT. As protein: CASMEDSYSGNTIYF.

The rearrangement uses TRBV9 and TRBJ2-2; 10 nucleotides match TRBD1. Unmatched junction bases numbered 5, after V lost 0 bases and J lost 3 bases. CDR1 is SGDLS, CDR2 YYNGEE, per germline. CDR3 size: 17 residues. The CDR3 loop is CASSVAGTGVYTGELFF. The CDR3 DNA follows: TGTGCCAGCAGCGTAGCGGGGACAGGGGTATACACCGGGGAGCTGTTTTTT. Based on the CDR3 plus reference TRBV9 and TRBJ2-2, the full variable domain is DSGVTQTPKHLITATGQRVTLRCSPRSGDLSVYWYQQSLDQGLQFLIQYYNGEERAKGNILERFSAQQFPDLHSELNLSSLELGDSALYFCASSVAGTGVYTGELFFGEGSRLTVL.

J is TRBJ2-5 and V is TRBV25-1; D call uncertain. CDR3 length equals 14 residues. V lost 3 bases and J 4 bases, leaving 12 bases between the germline ends. Germline lookup yields CDR1 MGHDK and CDR2 SYGVNS. CDR3: CASSDVGAIETQYF. The DNA for the CDR3 is TGTGCCAGCAGTGATGTTGGAGCCATAGAGACCCAGTACTTC.

The genes are TRBV14 and TRBJ2-7; 9 nucleotides agree with TRBD1. V lost 6 bases to trimming and J lost 6 bases; unmatched junction nucleotides: 15. This CDR3 contains 16 residues. The germline V gene has CDR1 SGHDN and CDR2 FVKESK. CDR3 loop: CASRKTGTGTGSEQYF. The CDR3 DNA follows: TGTGCCAGCAGGAAGACAGGGACAGGGACAGGGAGCGAGCAGTACTTC.

Regarding this clone: The germline gene is not matched at one end of the junction; a read error may be the cause. This chain uses TRBV7-2 with TRBJ2-1; no reliable D call. CDR1 and CDR2 from the germline V gene are SGHTA and FQGNSA. The CDR3 extends over 15 amino acids. CDR3 sequence reads: CASTLGLKTYNEQFF. As DNA, the CDR3 is TGTGCCAGCACCTTAGGCCTAAAAACCTACAATGAGCAGTTCTTC.